This T cell receptor beta chain was profiled in a study of T-cell memory formation after mild COVID-19 (dated by TCRdb to the early 2020s). About the full investigation: Most TCR sequence clusters were specific to one of the two donors. T-cell clones expanding and contracting after mild COVID-19 in a couple of donors were tracked by longitudinal TCRalpha and TCRbeta repertoire sequencing. Two young, previously healthy adult volunteers made up the cohort, one male and one female.

Ficoll-Paque density gradient centrifugation was the method used to isolate PBMCs. To note about this clonotype: Its antigen is not yet known. No qualities accompany the bases; no much larger clone lies one base away.

On the study overall, not on this receptor specifically: Only two mild cases were covered by the study, and larger cohorts that include severe cases with pre-infection samples were considered necessary. Contracting CD4+ clones appeared mostly in the CM and EM memory subsets, whereas CD8+ clones were enriched in EMRA. SARS-CoV-2 specificity of the second-wave clones peaking on day 37 was not confirmed. Clones contracting from day 15 to 85 had balanced CD4/CD8 phenotypes, while a second wave expanding from day 15 to 37 was biased towards CD4+. Some responding clones were detected in pre-infection memory, which suggested that pre-existing cross-reactive memory T cells had joined the SARS-CoV-2 response.

Sequencing took place on an Illumina NovaSeq 6000. cDNA libraries for TCRalpha and TCRbeta were prepared by 5'RACE using constant-segment primers, with sample barcodes and unique molecular identifiers added. Trizol reagent was used to extract RNA from every sample. Libraries were amplified in two PCR steps, with a second sample barcode and Illumina TruSeq adapters added in the second step. Sequencing of libraries was performed on an Illumina NovaSeq with 2 x 150 bp paired-end reads. On the authors' methods: With migec v1.2.7, reads were demultiplexed and then collapsed into UMI-guided consensus sequences. Using mixcr v2.1.11, UMI consensuses were aligned to TRA and TRB V and J templates and then assembled into clonotypes. A clonotype was counted as expanded or contracted only when both edgeR and NoisET called the clonotype significant, with the noise models trained on biological replicates. For edgeR calls, the cutoffs were a false discovery rate-adjusted p below 0.01 and a log2 fold-change threshold of 1. As an exploratory analysis of dynamics, PCA with hierarchical clustering was applied to max-normalized trajectories of the 1000 most abundant clonotypes. Separately sequenced CD4+ and CD8+ repertoires were used to assign a CD4 or CD8 phenotype to each responding clone. TCRdb applied fastp at Q25 and MiXCR to the public reads, then kept only in-frame beta chains. Every distinct CDR3 protein forms one entry, paired with its most common genes and DNA. It is TCRdb's table, rather than the study itself, that gives the V and J calls and clone size. This sample is represented by just under 150,000 distinct CDR3 sequences; 6% to 7% of them were singletons. Of the sample, approximately 2% is held by the ten largest clones.

The clonotype comes from an adult woman who had mild COVID-19 (a few samples of this study predate the infection). The sample titles of this study are shuffled in the database, so cell type and time point are left out; the donor was told from shared clones. The sequenced sample consisted of PBMCs or a T cell subset sorted from them (not recorded which).

The DNA reads TGTGCCAGCAGCCAATTCCGGGAGGAGCAGTTCTTC. The resulting protein is CASSQFREEQFF. The V and J genes are TRBV4-2 and TRBJ2-1; TRBD2 is a weak D gene call, 6 bases matching. From the cysteine through the phenylalanine, the CDR3 covers 12 amino acids. Only CDR3 DNA remains: 36 bases, in frame from the first base. Per the germline V gene, LGHNA is the CDR1 and YNFKEQ is the CDR2. Relative to germline, V is 2 bases shorter and J is 10 bases shorter, with 9 bases between their ends.